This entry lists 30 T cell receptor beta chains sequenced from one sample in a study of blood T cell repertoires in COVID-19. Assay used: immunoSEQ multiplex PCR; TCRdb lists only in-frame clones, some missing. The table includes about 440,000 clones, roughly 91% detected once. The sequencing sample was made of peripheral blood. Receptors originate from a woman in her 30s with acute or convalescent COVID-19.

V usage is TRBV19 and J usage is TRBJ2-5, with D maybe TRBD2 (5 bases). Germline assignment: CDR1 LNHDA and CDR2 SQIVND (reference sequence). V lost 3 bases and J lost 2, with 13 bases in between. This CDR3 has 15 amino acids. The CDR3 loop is CASSMSGTLQETQYF. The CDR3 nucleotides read TGTGCCAGTAGTATGAGCGGTACCCTACAAGAGACCCAGTACTTC.

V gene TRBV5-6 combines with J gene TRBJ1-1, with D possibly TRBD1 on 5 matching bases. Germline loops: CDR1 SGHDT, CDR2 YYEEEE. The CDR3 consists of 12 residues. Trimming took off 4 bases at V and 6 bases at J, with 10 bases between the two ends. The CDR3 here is CASSALGPEAFF. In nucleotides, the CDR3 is TGTGCCAGCAGCGCCTTGGGGCCTGAAGCTTTCTTT.

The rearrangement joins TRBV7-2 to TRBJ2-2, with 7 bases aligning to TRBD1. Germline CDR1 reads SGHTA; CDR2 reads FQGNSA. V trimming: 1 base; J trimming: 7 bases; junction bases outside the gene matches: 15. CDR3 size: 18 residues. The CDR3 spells CASSLELLVGTEGGELFF. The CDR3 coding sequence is TGTGCCAGCAGCTTAGAGTTGCTTGTGGGGACAGAGGGCGGGGAGCTGTTTTTT.

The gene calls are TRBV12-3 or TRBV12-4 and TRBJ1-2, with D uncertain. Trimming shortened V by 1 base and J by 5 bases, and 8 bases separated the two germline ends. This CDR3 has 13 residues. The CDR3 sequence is CASSLGQRYGYTF. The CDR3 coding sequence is TGTGCCAGCAGTTTAGGGCAGAGGTATGGCTACACCTTC.

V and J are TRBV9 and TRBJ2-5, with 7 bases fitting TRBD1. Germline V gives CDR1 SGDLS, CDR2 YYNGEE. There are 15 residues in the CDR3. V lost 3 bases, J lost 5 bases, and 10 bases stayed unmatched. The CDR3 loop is CASSALTGVLETQYF. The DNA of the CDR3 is TGTGCCAGCAGCGCCTTAACAGGGGTGTTGGAGACCCAGTACTTC.

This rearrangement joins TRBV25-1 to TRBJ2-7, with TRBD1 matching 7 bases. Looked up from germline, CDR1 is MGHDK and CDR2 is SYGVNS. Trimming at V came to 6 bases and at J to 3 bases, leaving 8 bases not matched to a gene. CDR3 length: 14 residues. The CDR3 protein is CASSPNDRDYEQYF. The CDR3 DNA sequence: TGTGCCAGCAGCCCAAACGACAGGGACTACGAGCAGTACTTC.

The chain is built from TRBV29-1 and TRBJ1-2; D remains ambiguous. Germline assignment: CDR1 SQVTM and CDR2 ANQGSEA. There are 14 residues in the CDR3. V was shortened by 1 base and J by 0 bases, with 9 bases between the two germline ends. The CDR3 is CSVEVETTNYGYTF. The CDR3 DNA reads TGCAGCGTTGAAGTAGAAACGACTAACTATGGCTACACCTTC.

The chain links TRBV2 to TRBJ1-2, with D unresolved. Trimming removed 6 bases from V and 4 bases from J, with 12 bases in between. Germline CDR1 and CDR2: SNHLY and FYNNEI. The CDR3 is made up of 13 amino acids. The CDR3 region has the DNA TGTGCCAGCAGGCCGTGGCGGTCCTATGGCTACACCTTC. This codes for CASRPWRSYGYTF.

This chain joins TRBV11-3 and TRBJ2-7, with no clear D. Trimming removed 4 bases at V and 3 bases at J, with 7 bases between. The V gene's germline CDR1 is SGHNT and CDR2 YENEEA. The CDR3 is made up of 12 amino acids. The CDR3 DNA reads TGTGCCAGCAGCTCAGACGGCTACGAGCAGTACTTC. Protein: CASSSDGYEQYF.

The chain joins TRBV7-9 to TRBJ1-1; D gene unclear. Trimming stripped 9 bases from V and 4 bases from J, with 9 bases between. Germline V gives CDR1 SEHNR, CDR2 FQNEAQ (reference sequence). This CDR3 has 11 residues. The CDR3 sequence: CASFTVTEAFF. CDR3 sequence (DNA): TGTGCCAGTTTTACGGTCACTGAAGCTTTCTTT.

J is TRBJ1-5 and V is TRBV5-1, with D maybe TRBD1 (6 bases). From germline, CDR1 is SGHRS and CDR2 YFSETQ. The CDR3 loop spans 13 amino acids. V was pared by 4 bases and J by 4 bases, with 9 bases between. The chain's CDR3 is CASSQQGNQPQHF. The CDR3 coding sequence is TGCGCCAGCAGCCAACAGGGAAATCAGCCCCAGCATTTT.

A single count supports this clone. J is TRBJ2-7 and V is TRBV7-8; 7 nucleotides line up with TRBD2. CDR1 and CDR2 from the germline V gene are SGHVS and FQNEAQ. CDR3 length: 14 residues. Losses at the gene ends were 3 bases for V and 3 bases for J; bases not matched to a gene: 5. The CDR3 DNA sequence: TGTGCCAGCAGCTTTCTGGGGGGGGACTACGAGCAGTACTTC. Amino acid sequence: CASSFLGGDYEQYF. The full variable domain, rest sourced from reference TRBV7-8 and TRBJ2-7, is GAGVSQSPRYKVAKRGQDVALRCDPISGHVSLFWYQQALGQGPEFLTYFQNEAQLDKSGLPSDRFFAERPEGSVSTLKIQRTQQEDSAVYLCASSFLGGDYEQYFGPGTRLTVT.

The CDR3 DNA reads TGTGCCAGCAGTGGTCGAGGCGGGGAGACCCAGTACTTC. Its translation: CASSGRGGETQYF. The rearrangement joins TRBV2 to TRBJ2-5, with D perhaps TRBD2 (5 bases). There are 13 residues in the CDR3. From germline, CDR1 is SNHLY and CDR2 FYNNEI. V gave up 4 bases and J gave up 5 bases, with 11 bases separating them.

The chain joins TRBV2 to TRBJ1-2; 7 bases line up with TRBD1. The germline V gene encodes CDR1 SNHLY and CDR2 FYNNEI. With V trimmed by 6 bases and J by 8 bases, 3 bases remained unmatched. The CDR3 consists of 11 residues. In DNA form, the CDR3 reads TGTGCCAGCAGCGGGACAGACGGCTACACCTTC. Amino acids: CASSGTDGYTF.

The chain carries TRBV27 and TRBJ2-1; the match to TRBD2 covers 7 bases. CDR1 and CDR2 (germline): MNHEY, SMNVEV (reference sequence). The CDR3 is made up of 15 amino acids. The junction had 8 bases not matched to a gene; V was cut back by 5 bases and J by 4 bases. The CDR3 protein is CASSLASGLYNEQFF. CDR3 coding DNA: TGTGCCAGCAGTCTGGCTAGCGGACTATACAATGAGCAGTTCTTC.

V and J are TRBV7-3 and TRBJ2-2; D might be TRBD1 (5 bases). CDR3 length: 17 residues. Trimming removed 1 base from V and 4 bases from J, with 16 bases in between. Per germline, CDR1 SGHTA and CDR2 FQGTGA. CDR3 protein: CASSLSLAGRRTGELFF. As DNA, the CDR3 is TGTGCCAGCAGCTTAAGTTTGGCAGGGCGTCGCACCGGGGAGCTGTTTTTT.

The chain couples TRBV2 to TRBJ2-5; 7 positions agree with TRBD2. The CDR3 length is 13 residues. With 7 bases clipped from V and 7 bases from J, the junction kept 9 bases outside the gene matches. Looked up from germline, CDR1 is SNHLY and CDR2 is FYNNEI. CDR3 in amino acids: CASKAAGWGTQYF. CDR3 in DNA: TGTGCCAGCAAGGCAGCGGGATGGGGGACCCAGTACTTC.

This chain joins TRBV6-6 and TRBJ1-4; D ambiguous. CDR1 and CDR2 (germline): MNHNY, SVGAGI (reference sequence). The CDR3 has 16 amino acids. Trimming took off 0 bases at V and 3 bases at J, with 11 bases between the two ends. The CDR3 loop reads CASSYSKPGSNEKLFF. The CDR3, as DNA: TGTGCCAGCAGTTACTCGAAACCCGGTTCTAATGAAAAACTGTTTTTT.

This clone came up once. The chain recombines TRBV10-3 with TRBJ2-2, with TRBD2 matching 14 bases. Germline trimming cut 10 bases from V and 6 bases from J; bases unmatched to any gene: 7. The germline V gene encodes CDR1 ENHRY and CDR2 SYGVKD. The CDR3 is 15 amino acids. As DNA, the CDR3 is TGTGCCACGCTGACTAGCGGGGGGGCTCCCGGGGAGCTGTTTTTT. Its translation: CATLTSGGAPGELFF.

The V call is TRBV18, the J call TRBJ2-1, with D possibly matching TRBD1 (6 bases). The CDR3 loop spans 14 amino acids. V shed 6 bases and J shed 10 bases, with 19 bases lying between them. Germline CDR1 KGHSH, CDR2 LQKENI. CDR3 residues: CASSPDVGALEQFF. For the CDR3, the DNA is TGTGCCAGCTCCCCGGACGTGGGGGCCCTCGAGCAGTTCTTC. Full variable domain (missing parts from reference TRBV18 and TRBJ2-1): NAGVMQNPRHLVRRRGQEARLRCSPMKGHSHVYWYRQLPEEGLKFMVYLQKENIIDESGMPKERFSAEFPKEGPSILRIQQVVRGDSAAYFCASSPDVGALEQFFGPGTRLTVL.

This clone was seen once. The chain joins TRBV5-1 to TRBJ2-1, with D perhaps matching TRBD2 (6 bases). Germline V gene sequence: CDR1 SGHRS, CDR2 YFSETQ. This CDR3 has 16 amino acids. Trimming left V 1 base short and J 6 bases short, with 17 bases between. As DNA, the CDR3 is TGCGCCAGCAGCTTGAGGAGGGACGGAGAGACCAATGAGCAGTTCTTC. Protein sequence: CASSLRRDGETNEQFF. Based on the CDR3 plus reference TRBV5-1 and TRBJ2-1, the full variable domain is KAGVTQTPRYLIKTRGQQVTLSCSPISGHRSVSWYQQTPGQGLQFLFEYFSETQRNKGNFPGRFSGRQFSNSRSEMNVSTLELGDSALYLCASSLRRDGETNEQFFGPGTRLTVL.

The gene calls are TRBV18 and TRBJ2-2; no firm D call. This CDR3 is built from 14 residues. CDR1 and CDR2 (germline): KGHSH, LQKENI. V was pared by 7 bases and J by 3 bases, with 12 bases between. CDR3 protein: CASYHSGDTGELFF. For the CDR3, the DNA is TGTGCCAGCTATCATTCGGGTGACACCGGGGAGCTGTTTTTT.

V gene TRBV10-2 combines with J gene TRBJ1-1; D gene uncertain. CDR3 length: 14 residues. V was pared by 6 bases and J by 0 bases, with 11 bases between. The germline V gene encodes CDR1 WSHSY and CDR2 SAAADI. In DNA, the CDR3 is TGCGCCAGCAGAATACAGAACATGAACACTGAAGCTTTCTTT. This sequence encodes CASRIQNMNTEAFF.

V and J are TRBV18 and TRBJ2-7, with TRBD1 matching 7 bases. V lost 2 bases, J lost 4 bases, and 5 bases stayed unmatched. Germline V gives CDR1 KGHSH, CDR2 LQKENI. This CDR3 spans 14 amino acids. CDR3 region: CASSPYTGEYEQYF. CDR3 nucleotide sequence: TGTGCCAGCTCACCATACACAGGGGAATACGAGCAGTACTTC.

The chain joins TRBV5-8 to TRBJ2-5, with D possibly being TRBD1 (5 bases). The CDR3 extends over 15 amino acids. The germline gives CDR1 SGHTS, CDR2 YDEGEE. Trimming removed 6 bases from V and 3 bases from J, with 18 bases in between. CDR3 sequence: CASIRFAGRKETQYF. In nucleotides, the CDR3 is TGTGCCAGCATCCGATTTGCAGGGCGGAAAGAGACCCAGTACTTC. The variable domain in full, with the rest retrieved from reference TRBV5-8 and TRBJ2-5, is EAGVTQSPTHLIKTRGQQATLRCSPISGHTSVYWYQQALGLGLQFLLWYDEGEERNRGNFPPRFSGRQFPNYSSELNVNALELEDSALYLCASIRFAGRKETQYFGPGTRLLVL.

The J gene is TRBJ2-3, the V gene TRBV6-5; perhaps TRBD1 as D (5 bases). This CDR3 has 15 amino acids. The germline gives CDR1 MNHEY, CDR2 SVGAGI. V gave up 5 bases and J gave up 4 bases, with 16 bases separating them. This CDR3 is CASSNPVVGADTQYF. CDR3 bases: TGTGCCAGCAGTAACCCCGTAGTAGGGGCAGATACGCAGTATTTT.

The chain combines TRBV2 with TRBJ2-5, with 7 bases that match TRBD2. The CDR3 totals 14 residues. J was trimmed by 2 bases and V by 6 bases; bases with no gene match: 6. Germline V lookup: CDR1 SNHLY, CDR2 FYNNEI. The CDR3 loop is CASRRPSGQETQYF. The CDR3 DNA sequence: TGTGCCAGCAGGAGACCTAGCGGTCAAGAGACCCAGTACTTC.

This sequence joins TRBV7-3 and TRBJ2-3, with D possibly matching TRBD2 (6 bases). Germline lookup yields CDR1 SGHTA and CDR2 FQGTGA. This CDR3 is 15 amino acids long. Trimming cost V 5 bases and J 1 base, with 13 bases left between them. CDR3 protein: CASSLGLTGTDTQYF. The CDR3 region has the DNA TGTGCCAGCAGCCTTGGACTAACCGGCACAGATACGCAGTATTTT.

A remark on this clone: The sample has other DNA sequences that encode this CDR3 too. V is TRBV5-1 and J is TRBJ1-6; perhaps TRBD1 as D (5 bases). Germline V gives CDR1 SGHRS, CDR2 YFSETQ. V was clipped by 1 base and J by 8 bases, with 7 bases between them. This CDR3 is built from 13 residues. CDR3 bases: TGCGCCAGCAGCTTGAGCAGGGATTCACCCCTCCACTTT. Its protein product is CASSLSRDSPLHF.

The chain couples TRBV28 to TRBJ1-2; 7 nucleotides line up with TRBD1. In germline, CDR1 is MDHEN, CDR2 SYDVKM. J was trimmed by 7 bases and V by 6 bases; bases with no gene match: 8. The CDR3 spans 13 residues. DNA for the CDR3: TGTGCCAGCAGCCCAACAGGGGCGGGTGGCTACACCTTC. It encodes CASSPTGAGGYTF.